The 4 T cell receptor beta chains given below trace back to one sample, sequenced in a study of blood T cell repertoires in COVID-19. Assay: immunoSEQ multiplex PCR; the TCRdb copy retains only in-frame clones and omits some. There are roughly 100,000 clones in the sample; roughly 89% occur only once, and about 3.2% lies in the top ten. Source material: peripheral blood. The origin of the receptors is a woman aged 70-85 years with acute or convalescent COVID-19.

CDR3: CASSGHGNYGYTF. The CDR3 DNA reads TGTGCCAGCAGTGGTCACGGTAACTATGGCTACACCTTC. This chain connects TRBV28 to TRBJ1-2; D ambiguous. V was trimmed by 5 bases and J by 1 base, leaving 8 bases between them. CDR3 length equals 13 residues. From germline, CDR1 is MDHEN and CDR2 SYDVKM.

The chain couples TRBV2 to TRBJ2-1; 10 positions agree with TRBD2. The CDR3 has 16 amino acids. CDR1 and CDR2 from the germline V gene are SNHLY and FYNNEI. The V and J ends lost 10 bases and 2 bases, in that order; junction bases with no gene match: 11. The CDR3 bases are TGTGCCACCAGCGGGGGGGGCACGCTTGCCTACAATGAGCAGTTCTTC. Its protein is CATSGGGTLAYNEQFF.

This chain joins TRBV13 and TRBJ2-2, with D possibly TRBD2 on 7 matching bases. The germline V and J ends were trimmed by 5 bases and 5 bases, with 21 bases remaining between them. Looked up from germline, CDR1 is PRHDT and CDR2 is FYEKMQ (reference sequence). The CDR3 extends over 17 amino acids. CDR3 region: CASSGSGDRGATGELFF. The CDR3 coding sequence is TGTGCCAGCAGCGGCAGTGGGGATCGGGGGGCGACCGGGGAGCTGTTTTTT.

The chain is built from TRBV10-2 and TRBJ2-2; D possibly corresponds to TRBD1 (6 bases). Trimming pared 8 bases from V and 3 bases from J, leaving 19 bases between. Germline-derived CDR1 and CDR2 are WSHSY and SAAADI. There are 16 residues in the CDR3. This CDR3 reads CASYYGQRRDTGELFF. As DNA, the CDR3 is TGCGCCAGCTACTACGGACAGCGTCGGGACACCGGGGAGCTGTTTTTT.